This TCR beta chain derives from a study of PD-1 blockade in mismatch repair-deficient tumors. The study's findings and limits: After pembrolizumab, tumor-resident clones rose rapidly, then generally contracted before radiologic responses.

A few pembrolizumab responders had their TCRs sequenced. CDR1 and CDR2 (germline): SQVTM, ANQGSEA. V shed 3 bases and J shed 10 bases, with 12 bases lying between them. This CDR3 spans 11 amino acids. This table comes from immunoSEQ multiplex PCR, and its TCRdb copy is limited to in-frame clones, with some not included. The repertoire holds under 95,000 clones, with approximately 81% as singletons. This clone was recorded only once. What it binds is not known. This material consisted of peripheral blood, taken 12 weeks after starting pembrolizumab. This chain uses TRBV29-1 with TRBJ2-5; D tentatively fits TRBD1 or TRBD2 (5 bases each). This receptor was taken from an adult with mismatch repair-deficient cancer. CDR3 nucleotides: TGCAGCGTTGAGTTACCGGGACGCCAGTACTTC. It yields the protein CSVELPGRQYF.